This T cell receptor beta chain was sequenced in a study of cytomegalovirus exposure and HLA in healthy donors. Vbeta (60) and Jbeta (13) primers were used in the PCR. Assay: immunoSEQ multiplex PCR; the TCRdb copy retains only in-frame clones and omits some. Of 110,000 to 150,000 clones listed, about 80% are singletons. The V gene lost 5 bases and the J gene lost 7 bases, with 18 bases spanning the gap. CDR3 length: 15 amino acids. Germline CDR1 is MDHEN and CDR2 is SYDVKM. On this clone: Its antigen remains unidentified.

Study conclusions and caveats: With DRB1 most and HLA-C fewest, TCR association rates differed between HLA loci in a later analysis.

The sequenced material came from PBMCs. This clonotype was obtained from a woman under 40 in good health and CMV-seronegative. The chain carries TRBV28 and TRBJ1-5; D is unresolved. CDR3 sequence (DNA): TGTGCCAGCAGTCTGGACGGCCGATCGGGACAGCCCCAGCATTTT. Protein sequence: CASSLDGRSGQPQHF.